This is a list of T cell receptor beta chains from one sample in a study of somatic mutations in cytotoxic T cells in rheumatoid arthritis. Produced via immunoSEQ multiplex PCR; TCRdb's table is partial and in-frame only. The table records about 19,000 clones, 85% of them present only once. Sequenced input: CD8+ T cells sorted from blood. The receptor set was obtained from a woman in her 40s with rheumatoid arthritis. The CDR3 runs from the conserved cysteine through the conserved F or W. Fields, in order: clone size, J gene, V gene, D gene, CDR3 protein, CDR3 DNA. A D gene is named only where the DNA matches it firmly. The size of a clone is reported for some rows only, either as once, few or many, or as a class for expanded clones.

abundance: -; j_gene: TRBJ2-3; v_gene: TRBV4-1; d_gene: TRBD2; CDR3aa: CASSQDRGLAGLSYF; CDR3nt: TGCGCCAGCAGCCAAGATCGGGGACTAGCGGGATTATCGTATTTT
abundance: -; j_gene: TRBJ2-3; v_gene: TRBV5-4; d_gene: TRBD2; CDR3aa: CASSLGTSGSPDTQYF; CDR3nt: TGTGCCAGCAGCCTTGGGACTAGCGGAAGTCCAGATACGCAGTATTTT
abundance: -; j_gene: TRBJ2-5; v_gene: TRBV18; d_gene: -; CDR3aa: CASSLATLPGETQYF; CDR3nt: TGTGCCAGCTCACTAGCAACTCTCCCGGGTGAGACCCAGTACTTC
abundance: -; j_gene: TRBJ2-7; v_gene: TRBV15; d_gene: TRBD1; CDR3aa: CATSRGGTGPEQYF; CDR3nt: TGTGCCACCAGCAGAGGGGGGACAGGCCCCGAGCAGTACTTC
abundance: -; j_gene: TRBJ2-5; v_gene: TRBV19; d_gene: -; CDR3aa: CASSIGGRETQYF; CDR3nt: TGTGCCAGTAGTATAGGCGGGCGAGAGACCCAGTACTTC
abundance: -; j_gene: TRBJ1-3; v_gene: TRBV9; d_gene: -; CDR3aa: CASSPSPIQVSGNTIYF; CDR3nt: TGTGCCAGCAGCCCCTCCCCGATACAGGTCTCTGGAAACACCATATATTTT
abundance: once; j_gene: TRBJ1-6; v_gene: TRBV18; d_gene: -; CDR3aa: CASSPGGADNSPLHF; CDR3nt: TGTGCCAGCTCACCTGGGGGGGCGGATAATTCACCCCTCCACTTT
abundance: medium-sized; j_gene: TRBJ2-1; v_gene: TRBV7-8; d_gene: TRBD2; CDR3aa: CASSPSGAGNEQFF; CDR3nt: TGTGCCAGCAGCCCCAGCGGGGCGGGCAATGAGCAGTTCTTC
abundance: -; j_gene: TRBJ2-3; v_gene: TRBV30; d_gene: -; CDR3aa: CAWRQEGTDTQYF; CDR3nt: TGTGCCTGGAGACAGGAGGGGACAGATACGCAGTATTTT
abundance: -; j_gene: TRBJ2-7; v_gene: TRBV6-1; d_gene: -; CDR3aa: CASSGRAEEGYEQYF; CDR3nt: TGTGCCAGCAGTGGGCGGGCCGAGGAGGGCTACGAGCAGTACTTC
abundance: -; j_gene: TRBJ2-3; v_gene: TRBV5-1; d_gene: TRBD2; CDR3aa: CASSGLGAGTDTQYF; CDR3nt: TGCGCCAGCAGCGGACTAGGGGCGGGCACAGATACGCAGTATTTT
abundance: once; j_gene: TRBJ1-6; v_gene: TRBV27; d_gene: TRBD1; CDR3aa: CASSLLGTGSGNPLHF; CDR3nt: TGTGCCAGCAGTCTACTCGGGACAGGCAGCGGGAATCCCCTCCACTTT
abundance: -; j_gene: TRBJ2-5; v_gene: TRBV5-1; d_gene: -; CDR3aa: CASSGSDRGLETQYF; CDR3nt: TGCGCCAGCAGCGGTTCCGATAGGGGGTTGGAGACCCAGTACTTC
abundance: -; j_gene: TRBJ2-1; v_gene: TRBV27; d_gene: TRBD2; CDR3aa: CASSSWTSGPYNEQFF; CDR3nt: TGTGCCAGCAGTTCTTGGACTAGCGGCCCGTACAATGAGCAGTTCTTC
abundance: -; j_gene: TRBJ2-2; v_gene: TRBV30; d_gene: -; CDR3aa: CAWIGAGELFF; CDR3nt: TGTGCCTGGATAGGGGCCGGGGAGCTGTTTTTT
abundance: -; j_gene: TRBJ1-4; v_gene: TRBV6-5; d_gene: -; CDR3aa: CASSPWRGANEKLFF; CDR3nt: TGTGCCAGCAGTCCCTGGCGGGGGGCTAATGAAAAACTGTTTTTT
abundance: -; j_gene: TRBJ2-5; v_gene: TRBV19; d_gene: -; CDR3aa: CASSIVGEEQETQYF; CDR3nt: TGTGCCAGTAGTATAGTGGGAGAGGAACAAGAGACCCAGTACTTC
abundance: -; j_gene: TRBJ2-7; v_gene: TRBV6-7; d_gene: TRBD2; CDR3aa: CASTPGLAKRTYEQYF; CDR3nt: TGTGCCAGCACCCCGGGACTAGCCAAGAGGACCTACGAGCAGTACTTC
abundance: -; j_gene: TRBJ1-1; v_gene: TRBV13; d_gene: -; CDR3aa: CASSKWGGTEAFF; CDR3nt: TGTGCCAGCTCCAAGTGGGGGGGCACTGAAGCTTTCTTT
abundance: -; j_gene: TRBJ2-5; v_gene: TRBV7-9; d_gene: TRBD1; CDR3aa: CASTTLFGTGSETQYF; CDR3nt: TGTGCCAGCACCACTCTCTTTGGGACAGGGTCGGAGACCCAGTACTTC
abundance: -; j_gene: TRBJ2-7; v_gene: TRBV6-5; d_gene: TRBD1; CDR3aa: CASFYFGTGGPEQYF; CDR3nt: TGTGCCAGCTTCTATTTCGGGACAGGGGGACCTGAGCAGTACTTC
abundance: -; j_gene: TRBJ2-7; v_gene: TRBV15; d_gene: -; CDR3aa: CATSRDEGGEQYF; CDR3nt: TGTGCCACCAGCAGAGATGAGGGAGGCGAGCAGTACTTC
abundance: -; j_gene: TRBJ2-4; v_gene: TRBV30; d_gene: TRBD2; CDR3aa: CAWSVPEGGRAGDIQYF; CDR3nt: TGTGCCTGGAGTGTACCGGAGGGCGGGAGGGCCGGCGACATTCAGTACTTC
abundance: -; j_gene: TRBJ2-5; v_gene: TRBV7-6; d_gene: TRBD1; CDR3aa: CASSLGTGEKTQYF; CDR3nt: TGTGCCAGCAGCTTAGGGACAGGGGAAAAGACCCAGTACTTC
abundance: -; j_gene: TRBJ2-3; v_gene: TRBV5-5; d_gene: TRBD2; CDR3aa: CASSFWRGGTDTQYF; CDR3nt: TGTGCCAGCAGCTTTTGGCGGGGGGGCACAGATACGCAGTATTTT
abundance: few; j_gene: TRBJ2-7; v_gene: TRBV30; d_gene: TRBD1; CDR3aa: CAWRGQGATYEQYF; CDR3nt: TGTGCCTGGAGGGGACAGGGGGCAACCTACGAGCAGTACTTC
abundance: -; j_gene: TRBJ2-7; v_gene: TRBV19; d_gene: -; CDR3aa: CASGTDSYEQYF; CDR3nt: TGTGCCAGTGGGACTGATTCCTACGAGCAGTACTTC
abundance: -; j_gene: TRBJ2-4; v_gene: TRBV5-1; d_gene: TRBD2; CDR3aa: CASSSISGGKNIQYF; CDR3nt: TGCGCCAGCAGCTCGATTTCCGGGGGGAAAAACATTCAGTACTTC
abundance: -; j_gene: TRBJ2-2; v_gene: TRBV27; d_gene: -; CDR3aa: CASSTQGTGELFF; CDR3nt: TGTGCCAGCAGTACCCAGGGTACCGGGGAGCTGTTTTTT
abundance: -; j_gene: TRBJ2-7; v_gene: TRBV2; d_gene: -; CDR3aa: CAALLATPGGYEQYF; CDR3nt: TGTGCCGCCCTCCTGGCCACTCCAGGAGGCTACGAGCAGTACTTC
abundance: -; j_gene: TRBJ2-7; v_gene: TRBV19; d_gene: -; CDR3aa: CASSIGQASYEQYF; CDR3nt: TGTGCCAGTAGTATAGGGCAGGCATCCTACGAGCAGTACTTC
abundance: -; j_gene: TRBJ1-2; v_gene: TRBV9; d_gene: -; CDR3aa: CASGDGYEGDYGYTF; CDR3nt: TGTGCCAGCGGAGATGGGTATGAGGGAGACTATGGCTACACCTTC
abundance: -; j_gene: TRBJ2-1; v_gene: TRBV7-6; d_gene: TRBD1; CDR3aa: CASSFPGQEIFEQFF; CDR3nt: TGTGCCAGCAGCTTCCCGGGACAGGAGATATTTGAGCAGTTCTTC
abundance: -; j_gene: TRBJ2-2; v_gene: TRBV1; d_gene: -; CDR3aa: CTSSNRGLTGELFF; CDR3nt: TGCACCAGCAGCAACAGGGGTCTAACCGGGGAGCTGTTTTTT
abundance: -; j_gene: TRBJ2-2; v_gene: TRBV27; d_gene: -; CDR3aa: CASSSTPNTGELFF; CDR3nt: TGTGCCAGCAGTTCAACACCGAACACCGGGGAGCTGTTTTTT
abundance: -; j_gene: TRBJ2-1; v_gene: TRBV11-2; d_gene: TRBD2; CDR3aa: CASSLDVVAGGPGQFF; CDR3nt: TGTGCCAGCAGCTTAGATGTGGTAGCGGGGGGGCCTGGGCAGTTCTTC
abundance: -; j_gene: TRBJ1-2; v_gene: TRBV7-9; d_gene: -; CDR3aa: CASSPYRDGYTF; CDR3nt: TGTGCCAGCAGCCCCTACAGGGATGGCTACACCTTC
abundance: -; j_gene: TRBJ2-1; v_gene: TRBV5-6; d_gene: -; CDR3aa: CASSLEQNLANNEQFF; CDR3nt: TGTGCCAGCAGCTTGGAACAGAACTTGGCCAACAATGAGCAGTTCTTC
abundance: -; j_gene: TRBJ2-3; v_gene: TRBV5-1; d_gene: -; CDR3aa: CASAGVGATDTQYF; CDR3nt: TGCGCCAGCGCTGGGGTGGGGGCCACAGATACGCAGTATTTT
abundance: -; j_gene: TRBJ2-2; v_gene: TRBV19; d_gene: -; CDR3aa: CATKTSHGENTGELFF; CDR3nt: TGTGCCACCAAGACTAGTCACGGCGAGAACACCGGGGAGCTGTTTTTT
abundance: -; j_gene: TRBJ2-7; v_gene: TRBV19; d_gene: -; CDR3aa: CASSTTGFNEQYF; CDR3nt: TGTGCCAGTAGTACTACAGGGTTTAACGAGCAGTACTTC
abundance: -; j_gene: TRBJ1-4; v_gene: TRBV27; d_gene: -; CDR3aa: CASSPTTATNEKLFF; CDR3nt: TGTGCCAGCAGTCCGACGACAGCAACTAATGAAAAACTGTTTTTT
abundance: -; j_gene: TRBJ1-1; v_gene: TRBV20-1; d_gene: -; CDR3aa: CSARDGTEAFF; CDR3nt: TGCAGTGCCCGGGATGGGACTGAAGCTTTCTTT
abundance: -; j_gene: TRBJ2-3; v_gene: TRBV7-8; d_gene: TRBD1; CDR3aa: CASSFGTGSTDTQYF; CDR3nt: TGTGCCAGCAGCTTCGGGACAGGCAGCACAGATACGCAGTATTTT
abundance: once; j_gene: TRBJ2-1; v_gene: TRBV15; d_gene: TRBD2; CDR3aa: CATSTDIGTNNEQFF; CDR3nt: TGTGCCACCAGCACCGATATAGGGACTAACAATGAGCAGTTCTTC
abundance: -; j_gene: TRBJ2-7; v_gene: TRBV27; d_gene: TRBD2; CDR3aa: CASSPGEGSYEQYF; CDR3nt: TGTGCCAGCAGTCCTGGGGAGGGCTCTTACGAGCAGTACTTC
abundance: -; j_gene: TRBJ1-1; v_gene: TRBV6-5; d_gene: -; CDR3aa: CASSYSEGVNTEAFF; CDR3nt: TGTGCCAGCAGTTACTCGGAAGGGGTGAACACTGAAGCTTTCTTT
abundance: -; j_gene: TRBJ2-6; v_gene: TRBV6-5; d_gene: -; CDR3aa: CASSSTSGANVLTF; CDR3nt: TGTGCCAGCAGCAGTACCTCTGGGGCCAACGTCCTGACTTTC
abundance: -; j_gene: TRBJ2-3; v_gene: TRBV11-3; d_gene: -; CDR3aa: CASSSRTTGRTDTQYF; CDR3nt: TGTGCCAGCAGCTCGCGGACGACAGGTCGGACAGATACGCAGTATTTT
abundance: few; j_gene: TRBJ2-7; v_gene: TRBV5-1; d_gene: TRBD1; CDR3aa: CASSAPQGASSYEQYF; CDR3nt: TGCGCCAGCAGCGCTCCACAGGGGGCCTCCTCCTACGAGCAGTACTTC
abundance: few; j_gene: TRBJ2-7; v_gene: TRBV28; d_gene: TRBD2; CDR3aa: CASSRGLAGWYEQYF; CDR3nt: TGTGCCAGCAGTCGAGGACTAGCGGGATGGTACGAGCAGTACTTC
abundance: -; j_gene: TRBJ2-1; v_gene: TRBV5-4; d_gene: TRBD2; CDR3aa: CASSLWSLREGPSNEQFF; CDR3nt: TGTGCCAGCAGCTTGTGGTCCTTGCGGGAGGGCCCTTCCAATGAGCAGTTCTTC
abundance: -; j_gene: TRBJ1-1; v_gene: TRBV2; d_gene: -; CDR3aa: CASRATRNTEAFF; CDR3nt: TGTGCCAGCAGAGCAACCCGGAACACTGAAGCTTTCTTT
abundance: -; j_gene: TRBJ1-2; v_gene: TRBV9; d_gene: -; CDR3aa: CASSAPMGGDYGYTF; CDR3nt: TGTGCCAGCAGCGCTCCCATGGGGGGTGACTATGGCTACACCTTC